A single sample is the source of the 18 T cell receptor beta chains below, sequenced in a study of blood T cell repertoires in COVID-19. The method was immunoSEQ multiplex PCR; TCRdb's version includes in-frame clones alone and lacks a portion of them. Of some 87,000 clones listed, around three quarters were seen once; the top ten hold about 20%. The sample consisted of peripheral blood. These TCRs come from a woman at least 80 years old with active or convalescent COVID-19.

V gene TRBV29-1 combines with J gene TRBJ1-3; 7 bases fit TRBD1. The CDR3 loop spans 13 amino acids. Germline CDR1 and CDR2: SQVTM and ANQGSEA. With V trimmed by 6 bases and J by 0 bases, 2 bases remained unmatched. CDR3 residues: CSVGTVSGNTIYF. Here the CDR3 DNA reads TGCAGCGTGGGGACAGTCTCTGGAAACACCATATATTTT.

The CDR3 bases are TGTGCCAGCAGTTACGAGACAGGGGCCTTGAACACTGAAGCTTTCTTT. Its protein product is CASSYETGALNTEAFF. The rearrangement uses TRBV6-2 or TRBV6-3 and TRBJ1-1; TRBD1 aligns across 8 bases. The length of the CDR3 is 16 residues. Germline V gene sequence: CDR1 MNHEY, CDR2 SVGEGT. J lost 0 bases, V lost 2 bases, and 5 bases had no gene match.

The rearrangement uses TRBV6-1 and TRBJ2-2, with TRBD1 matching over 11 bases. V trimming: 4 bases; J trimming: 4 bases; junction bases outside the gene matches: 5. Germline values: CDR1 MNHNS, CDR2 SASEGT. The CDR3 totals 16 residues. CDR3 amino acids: CASSARTGGLTGELFF. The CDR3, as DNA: TGTGCCAGCAGTGCTCGGACAGGGGGCCTCACCGGGGAGCTGTTTTTT.

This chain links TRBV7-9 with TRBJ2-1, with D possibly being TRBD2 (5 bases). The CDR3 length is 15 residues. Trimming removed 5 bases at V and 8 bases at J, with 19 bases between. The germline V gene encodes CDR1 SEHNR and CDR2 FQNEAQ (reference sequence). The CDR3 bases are TGTGCCAGCAGCCCCCGAAGAGAGGGTTATTATGAGCAGTTCTTC. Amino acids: CASSPRREGYYEQFF.

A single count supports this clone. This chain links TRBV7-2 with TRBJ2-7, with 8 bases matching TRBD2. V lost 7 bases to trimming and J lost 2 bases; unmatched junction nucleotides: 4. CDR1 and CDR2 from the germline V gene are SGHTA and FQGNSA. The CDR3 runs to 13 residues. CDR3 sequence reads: CASMAGGTYEQYF. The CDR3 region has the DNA TGTGCCAGCATGGCGGGGGGAACCTACGAGCAGTACTTC.

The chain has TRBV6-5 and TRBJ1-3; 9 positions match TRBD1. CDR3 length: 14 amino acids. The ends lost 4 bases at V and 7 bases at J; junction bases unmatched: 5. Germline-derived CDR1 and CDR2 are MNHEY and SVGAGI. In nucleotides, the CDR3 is TGTGCCAGCAGTTCCTCCGGGACAGGGAACACCATATATTTT. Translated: CASSSSGTGNTIYF.

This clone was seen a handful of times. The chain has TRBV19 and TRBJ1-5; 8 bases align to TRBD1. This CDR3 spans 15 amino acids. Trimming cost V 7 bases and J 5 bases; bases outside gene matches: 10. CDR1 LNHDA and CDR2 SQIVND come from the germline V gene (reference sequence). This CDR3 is CASTRARGLDQPQHF. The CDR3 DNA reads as TGTGCCAGTACCCGAGCCAGGGGGCTGGATCAGCCCCAGCATTTT.

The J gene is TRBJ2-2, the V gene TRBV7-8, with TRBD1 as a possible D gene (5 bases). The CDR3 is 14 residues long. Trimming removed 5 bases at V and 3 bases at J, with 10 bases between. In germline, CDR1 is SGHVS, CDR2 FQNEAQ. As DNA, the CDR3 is TGTGCCAGCAGCGTAATAGGGGACACCGGGGAGCTGTTTTTT. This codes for CASSVIGDTGELFF.

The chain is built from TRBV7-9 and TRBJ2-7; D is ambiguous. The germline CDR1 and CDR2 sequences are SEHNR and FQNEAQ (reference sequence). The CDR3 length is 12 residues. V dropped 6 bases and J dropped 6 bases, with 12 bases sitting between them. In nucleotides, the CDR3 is TGTGCCAGCAGTTCCACACGCACCGAGCAGTACTTC. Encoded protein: CASSSTRTEQYF.

The CDR3 DNA follows: TGTGCCAGCAGTTTACTCCCGGGACTAGAGACCCAGTACTTC. Its translation is CASSLLPGLETQYF. The chain carries TRBV28 and TRBJ2-5, with D maybe TRBD2 (6 bases). This CDR3 comprises 14 residues. V was trimmed by 2 bases and J by 4 bases, leaving 11 bases between them. Germline V gene sequence: CDR1 MDHEN, CDR2 SYDVKM.

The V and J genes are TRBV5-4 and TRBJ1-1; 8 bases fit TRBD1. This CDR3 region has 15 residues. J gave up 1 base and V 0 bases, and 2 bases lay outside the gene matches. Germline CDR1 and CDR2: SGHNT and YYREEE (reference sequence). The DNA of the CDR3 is TGTGCCAGCAGCTTGGGACAGGGGTGGAACACTGAAGCTTTCTTT. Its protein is CASSLGQGWNTEAFF.

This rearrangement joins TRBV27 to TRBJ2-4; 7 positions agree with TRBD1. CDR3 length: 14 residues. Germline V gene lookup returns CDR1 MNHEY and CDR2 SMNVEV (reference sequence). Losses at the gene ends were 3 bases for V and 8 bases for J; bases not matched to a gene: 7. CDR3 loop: CASSFYRGGDIQYF. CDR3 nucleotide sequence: TGTGCCAGCAGTTTTTACAGGGGTGGGGACATTCAGTACTTC.

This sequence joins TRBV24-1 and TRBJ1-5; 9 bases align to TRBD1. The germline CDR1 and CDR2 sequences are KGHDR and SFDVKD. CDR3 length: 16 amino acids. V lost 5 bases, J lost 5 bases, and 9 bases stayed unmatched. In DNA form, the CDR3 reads TGTGCCACCAGTGGAAGCACAGGGGGCTACGATCAGCCCCAGCATTTT. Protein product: CATSGSTGGYDQPQHF.

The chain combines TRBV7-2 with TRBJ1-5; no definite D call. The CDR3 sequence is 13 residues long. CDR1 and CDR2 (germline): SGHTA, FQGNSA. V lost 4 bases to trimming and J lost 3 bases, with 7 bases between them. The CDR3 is CASSSVVNQPQHF. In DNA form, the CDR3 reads TGTGCCAGCAGCTCGGTAGTCAATCAGCCCCAGCATTTT.

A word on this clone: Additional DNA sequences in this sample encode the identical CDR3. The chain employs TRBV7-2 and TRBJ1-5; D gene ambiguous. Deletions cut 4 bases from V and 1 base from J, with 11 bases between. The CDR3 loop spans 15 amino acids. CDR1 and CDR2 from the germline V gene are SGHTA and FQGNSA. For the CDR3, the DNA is TGTGCCAGCAGCTCCGCGGCGGGGAGCAATCAGCCCCAGCATTTT. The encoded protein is CASSSAAGSNQPQHF.

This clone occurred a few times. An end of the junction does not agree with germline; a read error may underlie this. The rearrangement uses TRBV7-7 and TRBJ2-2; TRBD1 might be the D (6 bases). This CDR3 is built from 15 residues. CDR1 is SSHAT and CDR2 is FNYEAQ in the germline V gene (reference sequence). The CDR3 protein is CASRSGTHNTGELFF. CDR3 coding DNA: TGTGCTAGCAGGTCCGGGACACACAACACCGGGGAGCTGTTTTTT.

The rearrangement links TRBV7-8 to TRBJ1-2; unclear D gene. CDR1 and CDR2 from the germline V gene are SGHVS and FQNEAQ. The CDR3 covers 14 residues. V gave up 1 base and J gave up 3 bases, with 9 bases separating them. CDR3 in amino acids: CASSLDGGYYGYTF. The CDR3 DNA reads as TGTGCCAGCAGCTTAGACGGCGGATACTATGGCTACACCTTC.

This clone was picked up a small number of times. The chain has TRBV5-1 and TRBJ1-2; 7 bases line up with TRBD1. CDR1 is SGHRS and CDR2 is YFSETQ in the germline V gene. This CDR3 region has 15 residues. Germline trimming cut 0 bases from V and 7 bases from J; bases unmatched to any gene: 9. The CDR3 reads CASSLAVQGTGGYTF. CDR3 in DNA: TGCGCCAGCAGCTTGGCGGTACAGGGGACTGGTGGCTACACCTTC.